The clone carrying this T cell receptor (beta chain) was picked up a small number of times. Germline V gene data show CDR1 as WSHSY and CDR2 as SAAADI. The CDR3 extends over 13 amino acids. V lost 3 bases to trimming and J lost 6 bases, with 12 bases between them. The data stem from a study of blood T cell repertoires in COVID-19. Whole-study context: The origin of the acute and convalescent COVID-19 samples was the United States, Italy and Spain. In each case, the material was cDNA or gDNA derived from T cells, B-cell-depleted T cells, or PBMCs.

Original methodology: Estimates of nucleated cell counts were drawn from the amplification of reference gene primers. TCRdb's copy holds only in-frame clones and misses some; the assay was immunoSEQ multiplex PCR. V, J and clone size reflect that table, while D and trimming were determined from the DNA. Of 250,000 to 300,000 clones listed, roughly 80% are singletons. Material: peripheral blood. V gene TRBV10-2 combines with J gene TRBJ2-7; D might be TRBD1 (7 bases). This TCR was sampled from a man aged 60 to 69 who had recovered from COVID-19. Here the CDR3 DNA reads TGCGCCAGCAGTGATCGACAGGGAGGCGAGCAGTACTTC. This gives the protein CASSDRQGGEQYF.